These 22 T cell receptor beta chains share one sample of origin, sequenced in a study of T cells in Graves' hyperthyroidism and ophthalmopathy. TCR beta CDR3 region amplification was performed from RNA transcripts. The HTBI primer set was used in a first-round RT-PCR of the TCR CDR3. One entry per CDR3 protein results from TCRdb running MiXCR on the multiplex PCR reads. The sample lists fewer than 900,000 distinct CDR3 sequences, around 19% occurring once. The specimen was blood. These receptors came from a woman aged 50 to 60 with Graves' hyperthyroidism that later progressed to Graves' ophthalmopathy.

This clonotype was picked up a small number of times. The CDR3 loop reads CASSPVTLRYGYTF. The CDR3 DNA sequence: TGTGCCAGCAGCCCGGTGACTCTTCGCTATGGCTACACCTTC. The chain is built from TRBV3-1 and TRBJ1-2, with unresolved D. This CDR3 is built from 14 residues. V was cut by 4 bases and J by 4 bases, with 13 bases left in between. CDR1 is LGHDT and CDR2 is YNNKEL in the germline V gene (reference sequence).

V is TRBV7-3 and J is TRBJ1-5, with TRBD1 as a possible D gene (5 bases). Trimming removed 8 bases from V and 2 bases from J, with 10 bases in between. Germline CDR1 reads SGHTA; CDR2 reads FQGTGA. This CDR3 has 13 amino acids. Here the CDR3 DNA reads TGTGCCAGCGCAAGGGACCGCAATCAGCCCCAGCATTTT. Protein product: CASARDRNQPQHF.

In this sample, this clonotype turned up many times. V usage is TRBV7-8 and J usage is TRBJ2-1, with D possibly being TRBD1 or TRBD2 (6 bases each). The V gene lost 3 bases and the J gene lost 10 bases, with 10 bases spanning the gap. Looked up from germline, CDR1 is SGHVS and CDR2 is FQNEAQ. The CDR3 loop spans 12 amino acids. CDR3 in amino acids: CASSLGGEEQFF. The CDR3 DNA reads as TGTGCCAGCAGCTTGGGGGGCGAGGAGCAGTTCTTC.

The chain uses TRBV27 and TRBJ1-2; 10 bases match TRBD1. Germline V gene lookup returns CDR1 MNHEY and CDR2 SMNVEV (reference sequence). This CDR3 comprises 14 residues. V trimming: 5 bases; J trimming: 8 bases; junction bases outside the gene matches: 8. In nucleotides, the CDR3 is TGTGCCAGCAGTGTCGGACAGGGGGTCGGGGGCTACACCTTC. Amino acids: CASSVGQGVGGYTF.

This chain connects TRBV6-5 to TRBJ1-2; D is perhaps TRBD1 (5 bases). Per the germline V gene, CDR1 is MNHEY and CDR2 is SVGAGI. CDR3 length: 14 amino acids. V was trimmed by 4 bases and J by 4 bases, leaving 13 bases between them. CDR3 region: CASSSQGRAYGYTF. DNA of the CDR3: TGTGCCAGCAGTTCCCAGGGACGGGCCTATGGCTACACCTTC.

The V and J genes are TRBV19 and TRBJ2-2; D is perhaps TRBD1 (5 bases). The CDR3 extends over 15 amino acids. The germline V gene encodes CDR1 LNHDA and CDR2 SQIVND (reference sequence). Trimming removed 3 bases from V and 5 bases from J, with 13 bases in between. The CDR3 here is CASSIPRVRTGELFF. The DNA for the CDR3 is TGTGCCAGTAGTATTCCCAGGGTGAGGACCGGGGAGCTGTTTTTT. Full variable domain (rest looked up from reference TRBV19 and TRBJ2-2): DGGITQSPKYLFRKEGQNVTLSCEQNLNHDAMYWYRQDPGQGLRLIYYSQIVNDFQKGDIAEGYSVSREKKESFPLTVTSAQKNPTAFYLCASSIPRVRTGELFFGEGSRLTVL.

The table lists this clonotype with many counts. The chain has TRBV6-1 and TRBJ1-1, with TRBD1 identical over 8 bases. CDR1 and CDR2 (germline): MNHNS, SASEGT. The CDR3 consists of 14 residues. J was trimmed by 5 bases and V by 7 bases; bases with no gene match: 9. For the CDR3, the DNA is TGTGCCAGCATCCGCGACAGGGGATTAACTGAAGCTTTCTTT. It encodes CASIRDRGLTEAFF.

The genes are TRBV20-1 and TRBJ1-6; D possibly corresponds to TRBD1 (5 bases). The CDR3 has 14 residues. Germline V gene data show CDR1 as DFQATT and CDR2 as SNEGSKA (reference sequence). V was pared by 1 base and J by 7 bases, with 11 bases between. In nucleotides, the CDR3 is TGCAGTGCTAGAGCACGGGGGGGGAATTCACCCCTCCACTTT. As protein: CSARARGGNSPLHF.

This clonotype showed up just a few times. V is TRBV5-1 and J is TRBJ2-5; TRBD1 matches 10 bases. The CDR3 runs to 17 residues. V lost 0 bases to trimming and J lost 1 base; unmatched junction nucleotides: 6. Germline assignment: CDR1 SGHRS and CDR2 YFSETQ. The CDR3 spells CASSLAGGQGVQETQYF. The CDR3 nucleotides are TGCGCCAGCAGCTTGGCGGGTGGACAGGGGGTCCAAGAGACCCAGTACTTC.

The sample holds many counts of this clonotype. The CDR3: CASSFLAGGRTDTQYF. CDR3 sequence (DNA): TGTGCCAGCAGCTTCTTAGCGGGGGGACGCACAGATACGCAGTATTTT. This chain joins TRBV11-2 and TRBJ2-3, with TRBD2 matching 10 bases. The junction had 4 bases not matched to a gene; V was cut back by 3 bases and J by 1 base. The CDR3 length is 16 residues. Germline V gene data show CDR1 as SGHAT and CDR2 as FQNNGV.

The chain recombines TRBV11-1 with TRBJ1-2, with D perhaps matching TRBD1 (6 bases). Germline CDR1 SGHAT, CDR2 FQDESV (reference sequence). This CDR3 spans 15 amino acids. Trimming pared 2 bases from V and 4 bases from J, leaving 14 bases between. CDR3 DNA: TGTGCCAGCAGCTTATTGTCCAGGGGTGGCTATGGCTACACCTTC. Protein sequence: CASSLLSRGGYGYTF.

This rearrangement joins TRBV9 to TRBJ1-6; TRBD1 might be the D (5 bases). This CDR3 spans 17 amino acids. Germline assignment: CDR1 SGDLS and CDR2 YYNGEE. V lost 0 bases to trimming and J lost 2 bases, with 12 bases between them. The CDR3 spells CASSVEAPGPYNSPLHF. CDR3 DNA: TGTGCCAGCAGCGTAGAAGCGCCAGGGCCCTATAATTCACCCCTCCACTTT.

This clonotype was seen more than once but under ten times. The chain couples TRBV3-1 to TRBJ2-3, with 9 bases aligning to TRBD2. Germline loops: CDR1 LGHDT, CDR2 YNNKEL (reference sequence). This CDR3 spans 14 amino acids. Losses at the gene ends were 4 bases for V and 7 bases for J; bases not matched to a gene: 6. Here the CDR3 DNA reads TGTGCCAGCAGCCTACTTAGCGGGGGACATACGCAGTATTTT. It specifies CASSLLSGGHTQYF.

This clonotype came up a few times. Germline is not matched at one junction end, which may reflect a read error. This rearrangement joins TRBV7-7 to TRBJ2-6; TRBD1 is a possible D gene (6 bases). Germline assignment: CDR1 SSHAT and CDR2 FNYEAQ (reference sequence). The CDR3 is made up of 18 amino acids. CDR3 nucleotide sequence: TGTGCTAGCAGCTTAAAACAGGGTCCTCCCTCTGGGGCCAACGTCCTGACTTTC. Amino acid sequence: CASSLKQGPPSGANVLTF.

The V call is TRBV6-1, the J call TRBJ2-3, with 9 bases that match TRBD2. Germline V gene lookup returns CDR1 MNHNS and CDR2 SASEGT. Unmatched junction bases numbered 6, after V lost 7 bases and J lost 1 base. The CDR3 is made up of 15 amino acids. CDR3 bases: TGTGCCAGCACTCGCGGGGGGGCGGGCACAGATACGCAGTATTTT. It encodes CASTRGGAGTDTQYF.

This clonotype was detected a few times. A much larger clonotype is one base distant, so this may be a read error. The chain carries TRBV11-2 and TRBJ1-2; D is undetermined. Germline V gene lookup returns CDR1 SGHAT and CDR2 FQNNGV. The CDR3 covers 15 residues. The CDR3 DNA sequence: TGTACCAGCAGCTTAGTAGGCAGTCTTAACTATGGCTACACCTTC. Amino acid sequence: CTSSLVGSLNYGYTF.

The V and J genes are TRBV27 and TRBJ2-2; D is perhaps TRBD1 (5 bases). V shed 3 bases and J shed 4 bases, with 9 bases lying between them. CDR3 length: 14 residues. Looked up from germline, CDR1 is MNHEY and CDR2 is SMNVEV (reference sequence). Here the CDR3 reads CASSFRRGTGELFF. CDR3 nucleotide sequence: TGTGCCAGCAGTTTTCGAAGGGGCACCGGGGAGCTGTTTTTT.

This rearrangement joins TRBV6-1 to TRBJ2-7; D is perhaps TRBD1 (6 bases). The CDR3 extends over 11 amino acids. V lost 8 bases and J lost 6, with 11 bases in between. Germline lookup yields CDR1 MNHNS and CDR2 SASEGT. CDR3 in DNA: TGTGCCAGCTCCCAACAGGGCGAGCAGTACTTC. This encodes CASSQQGEQYF.

The V call is TRBV7-2, the J call TRBJ2-5; the match to TRBD2 covers 14 bases. The V segment lost 0 bases and the J segment 5 bases; nucleotides outside the gene matches: 8. This CDR3 region has 18 residues. Germline loops: CDR1 SGHTA, CDR2 FQGNSA. CDR3 nucleotide sequence: TGTGCCAGCAGCTTAGCTGGACTAGCGGGGGGCCAGGGGGAGACCCAGTACTTC. Amino acids: CASSLAGLAGGQGETQYF.

This clonotype was seen many times. The chain links TRBV2 to TRBJ2-4; TRBD1 matches 7 bases. The CDR3 loop spans 15 amino acids. Germline V CDR1 and CDR2: SNHLY, FYNNEI. V dropped 5 bases and J dropped 5; count of bases not matched to a gene: 9. The CDR3 coding sequence is TGTGCCAGCAGTCTAACAGGGGTCGGCGAAAACATTCAGTACTTC. It specifies CASSLTGVGENIQYF.

In this sample, this clonotype turned up many times. The chain links TRBV2 to TRBJ2-1; a possible D gene is TRBD2 (6 bases). Looked up from germline, CDR1 is SNHLY and CDR2 is FYNNEI. V gave up 8 bases and J gave up 3 bases, with 11 bases separating them. The CDR3 totals 13 residues. DNA of the CDR3: TGTGCCAGCCCCTGCGGGGTCTACAATGAGCAGTTCTTC. Translating it yields CASPCGVYNEQFF.

The chain is built from TRBV7-6 and TRBJ1-1; D gene uncertain. Germline CDR1 SGHVS, CDR2 FNYEAQ. V lost 1 base to trimming and J lost 3 bases, with 9 bases between them. The CDR3 is 14 residues long. Here the CDR3 reads CASSLGWVDTEAFF. The DNA of the CDR3 is TGTGCCAGCAGCTTAGGCTGGGTTGACACTGAAGCTTTCTTT.